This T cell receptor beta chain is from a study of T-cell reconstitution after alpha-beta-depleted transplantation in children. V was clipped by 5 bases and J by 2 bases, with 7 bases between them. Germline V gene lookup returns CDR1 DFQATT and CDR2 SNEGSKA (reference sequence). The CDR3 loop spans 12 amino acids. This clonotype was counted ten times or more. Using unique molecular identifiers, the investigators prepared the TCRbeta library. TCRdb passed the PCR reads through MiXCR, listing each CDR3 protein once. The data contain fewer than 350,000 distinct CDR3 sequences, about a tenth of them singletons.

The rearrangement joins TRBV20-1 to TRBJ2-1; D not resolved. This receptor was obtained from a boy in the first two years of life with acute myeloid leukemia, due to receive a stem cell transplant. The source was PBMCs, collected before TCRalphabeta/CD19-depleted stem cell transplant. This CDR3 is CSAPRTYNEQFF. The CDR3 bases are TGCAGTGCTCCCCGGACCTACAATGAGCAGTTCTTC.